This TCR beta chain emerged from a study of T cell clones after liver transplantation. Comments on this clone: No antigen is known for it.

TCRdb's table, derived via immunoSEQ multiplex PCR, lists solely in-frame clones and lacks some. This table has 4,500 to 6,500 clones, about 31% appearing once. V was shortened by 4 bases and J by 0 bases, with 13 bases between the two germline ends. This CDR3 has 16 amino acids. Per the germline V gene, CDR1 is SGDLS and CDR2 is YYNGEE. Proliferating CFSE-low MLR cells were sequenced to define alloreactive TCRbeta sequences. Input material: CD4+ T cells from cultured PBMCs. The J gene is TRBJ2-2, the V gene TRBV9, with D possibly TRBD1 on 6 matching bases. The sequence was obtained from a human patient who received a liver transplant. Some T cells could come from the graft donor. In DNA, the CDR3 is TGTGCCAGCAGCCCCCGCACAGGGTCGAACACCGGGGAGCTGTTTTTT. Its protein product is CASSPRTGSNTGELFF.